The 8 T cell receptor beta chains listed next were all sequenced from one sample in a study of blood T cell repertoires in COVID-19 (dated by TCRdb to the early 2020s). Preparation of the library involved the immunoSEQ multiplex PCR assay. Imported from immuneACCESS, the table was reduced by TCRdb to in-frame sequences with V and J called. These copies leave out some clones; in studies compared against another copy, an unresolved V gene accounts for under half, and the cause of the remainder is not known. The sample table holds approximately 60,000 clones, of which approximately 93% were seen once. The top ten clonotypes cover around 2.6% of the sample. Sequencing was performed on peripheral blood. These receptors all stem from a man aged 65 to 85 with active COVID-19.

This clone was picked up one time. The chain couples TRBV9 to TRBJ1-2; 9 positions match TRBD1. The V and J ends lost 2 bases and 2 bases, in that order; junction bases with no gene match: 7. The germline gives CDR1 SGDLS, CDR2 YYNGEE. The CDR3 runs to 16 residues. The DNA of the CDR3 is TGTGCCAGCAGCGTTATTACAGGGGGCGCGAACTATGGCTACACCTTC. Translation: CASSVITGGANYGYTF. The entire variable domain, with the rest obtained from reference TRBV9 and TRBJ1-2, is as follows: DSGVTQTPKHLITATGQRVTLRCSPRSGDLSVYWYQQSLDQGLQFLIQYYNGEERAKGNILERFSAQQFPDLHSELNLSSLELGDSALYFCASSVITGGANYGYTFGSGTRLTVV.

The chain is built from TRBV4-2 and TRBJ2-1, with D perhaps TRBD1 (6 bases). CDR1 LGHNA and CDR2 YNFKEQ come from the germline V gene. The V and J ends lost 3 bases and 7 bases respectively, with 13 bases between them. The CDR3 has 14 residues. CDR3 sequence: CASSHRGTRNEQFF. The CDR3 DNA reads as TGTGCCAGCAGCCACAGGGGTACCAGGAATGAGCAGTTCTTC.

The V call is TRBV12-3 or TRBV12-4, the J call TRBJ2-5, with D perhaps TRBD1 (5 bases). Trimming pared 6 bases from V and 3 bases from J, leaving 11 bases between. This CDR3 has 13 amino acids. CDR3 sequence: CASRGIREETQYF. The CDR3 DNA reads TGTGCCAGCAGGGGGATCAGGGAAGAGACCCAGTACTTC.

The chain links TRBV5-1 to TRBJ2-3, with 7 bases aligning to TRBD2. The CDR3 is 17 amino acids. From germline, CDR1 is SGHRS and CDR2 YFSETQ. V dropped 4 bases and J dropped 0; count of bases not matched to a gene: 11. CDR3 region: CASSPIAGGVSTDTQYF. DNA of the CDR3: TGCGCCAGCAGCCCAATAGCGGGCGGAGTTAGCACAGATACGCAGTATTTT.

By share of the sample, this clone is medium-sized. The chain uses TRBV6-4 and TRBJ2-1; D remains ambiguous. The CDR3 length is 13 residues. V was shortened by 5 bases and J by 7 bases, with 12 bases between the two germline ends. Germline V lookup: CDR1 MRHNA, CDR2 SNTAGT. CDR3 amino acids: CASSFSMENEQFF. The CDR3, as DNA: TGTGCCAGCAGTTTCTCCATGGAGAATGAGCAGTTCTTC.

V gene TRBV20-1 combines with J gene TRBJ2-6; tentatively, D is TRBD1 (5 bases). Looked up from germline, CDR1 is DFQATT and CDR2 is SNEGSKA (reference sequence). The germline V and J ends were trimmed by 4 bases and 0 bases, with 13 bases remaining between them. The CDR3 covers 16 residues. The CDR3 bases are TGCAGTGCTAATGACAGAATGATCTCTGGGGCCAACGTCCTGACTTTC. It encodes CSANDRMISGANVLTF.

This chain connects TRBV6-5 to TRBJ1-6; the D gene is possibly TRBD1 (6 bases). Germline V gene sequence: CDR1 MNHEY, CDR2 SVGAGI. With 6 bases removed from V and 6 bases from J, the gap between germline ends came to 15 bases. CDR3 length equals 15 residues. This chain's CDR3 is CASRWTVNFNSPLHF. The CDR3 DNA sequence: TGTGCCAGCAGGTGGACAGTTAACTTTAATTCACCCCTCCACTTT.

This clone showed up just once. The J gene is TRBJ2-7, the V gene TRBV4-3, with TRBD1 matching 12 bases. This CDR3 has 16 residues. Germline assignment: CDR1 LGHNA and CDR2 YSLEER. Losses at the gene ends were 0 bases for V and 6 bases for J; bases not matched to a gene: 6. CDR3 residues: CASSQDWGTGGLEQYF. Here the CDR3 DNA reads TGCGCCAGCAGCCAAGATTGGGGGACAGGGGGCCTCGAGCAGTACTTC.